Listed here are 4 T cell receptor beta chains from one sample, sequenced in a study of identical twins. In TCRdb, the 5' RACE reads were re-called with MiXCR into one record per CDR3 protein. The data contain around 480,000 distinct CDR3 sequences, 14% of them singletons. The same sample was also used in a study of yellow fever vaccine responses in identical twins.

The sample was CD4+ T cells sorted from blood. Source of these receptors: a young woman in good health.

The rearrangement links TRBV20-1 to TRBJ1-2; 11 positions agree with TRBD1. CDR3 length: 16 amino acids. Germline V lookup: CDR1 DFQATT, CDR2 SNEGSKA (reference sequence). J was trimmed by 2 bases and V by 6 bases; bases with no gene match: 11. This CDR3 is CSASGGGTGGNYGYTF. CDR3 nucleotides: TGCAGTGCCTCCGGGGGCGGGACAGGGGGAAACTATGGCTACACCTTC.

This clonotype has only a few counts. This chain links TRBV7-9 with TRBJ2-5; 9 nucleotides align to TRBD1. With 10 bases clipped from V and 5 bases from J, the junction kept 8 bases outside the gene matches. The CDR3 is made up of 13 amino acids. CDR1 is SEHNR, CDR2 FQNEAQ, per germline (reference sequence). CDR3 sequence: CATKQGAGETQYF. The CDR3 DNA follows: TGTGCCACAAAACAGGGGGCAGGGGAGACCCAGTACTTC. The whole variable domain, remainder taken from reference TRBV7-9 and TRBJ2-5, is DTGVSQNPRHKITKRGQNVTFRCDPISEHNRLYWYRQTLGQGPEFLTYFQNEAQLEKSRLLSDRFSAERPKGSFSTLEIQRTEQGDSAMYLCATKQGAGETQYFGPGTRLLVL.

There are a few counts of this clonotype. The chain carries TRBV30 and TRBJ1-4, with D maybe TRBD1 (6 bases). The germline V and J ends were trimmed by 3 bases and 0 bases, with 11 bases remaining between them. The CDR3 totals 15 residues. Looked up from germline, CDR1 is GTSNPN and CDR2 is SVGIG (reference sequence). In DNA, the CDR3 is TGTGCCTGGAGACAGGGACCTACAACTAATGAAAAACTGTTTTTT. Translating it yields CAWRQGPTTNEKLFF.

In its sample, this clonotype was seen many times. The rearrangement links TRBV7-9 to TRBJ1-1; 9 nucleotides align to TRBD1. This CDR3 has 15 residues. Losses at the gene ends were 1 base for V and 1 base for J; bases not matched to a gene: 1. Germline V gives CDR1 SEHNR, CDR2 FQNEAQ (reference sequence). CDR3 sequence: CASSLGDRENTEAFF. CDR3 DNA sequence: TGTGCCAGCAGCTTAGGGGACAGGGAGAACACTGAAGCTTTCTTT.